This TCR beta chain was profiled in a study of blood T cell repertoires in COVID-19. Overall study context: Specimens from acute and convalescent COVID-19 originated in the United States, Italy and Spain. In each case, the material was cDNA or gDNA derived from T cells, B-cell-depleted T cells, or PBMCs.

Per the study methods: Nucleated cell number was recorded as an estimate derived from reference gene primer amplification. The method was immunoSEQ multiplex PCR; TCRdb's version includes in-frame clones alone and lacks a portion of them. Clonal size and the V and J genes are those of that table, whereas D and trimming came from the DNA. The repertoire consists of 100,000 to 150,000 clones, with 86% occurring once and the leading ten covering approximately 7.2%. Germline CDR1 and CDR2: MNHEY and SVGAGI. CDR3 length: 15 residues. The ends lost 0 bases at V and 5 bases at J; junction bases unmatched: 6.

What was sequenced was peripheral blood. This TCR derives from a man between 65 and 85 years old who had recovered from COVID-19. V usage is TRBV6-5 and J usage is TRBJ2-5; 7 bases match TRBD2. The CDR3 bases are TGTGCCAGCAGTTACTCGACCAGCGGGATCGAGACCCAGTACTTC. It specifies CASSYSTSGIETQYF.